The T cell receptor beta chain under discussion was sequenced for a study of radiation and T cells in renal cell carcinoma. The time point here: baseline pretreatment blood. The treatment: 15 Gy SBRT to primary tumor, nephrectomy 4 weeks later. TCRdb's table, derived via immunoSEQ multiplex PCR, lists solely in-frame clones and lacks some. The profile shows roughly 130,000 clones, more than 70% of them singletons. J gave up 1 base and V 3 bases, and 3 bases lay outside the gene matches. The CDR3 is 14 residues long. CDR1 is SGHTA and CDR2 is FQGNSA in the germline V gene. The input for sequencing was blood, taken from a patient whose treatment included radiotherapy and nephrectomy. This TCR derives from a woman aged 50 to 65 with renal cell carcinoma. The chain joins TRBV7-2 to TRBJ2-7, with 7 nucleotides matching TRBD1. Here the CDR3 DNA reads TGTGCCAGCAGCTTTGACAGGGCGTCCTACGAGCAGTACTTC. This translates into CASSFDRASYEQYF.